Here is one T cell receptor (beta chain) with its context. The sample originates from a study of T cell changes during pregnancy in multiple sclerosis. Clones were read by immunoSEQ multiplex PCR, and TCRdb kept only the in-frame ones, dropping some. The sample lists some 97,000 clones; around 92% were seen once. The TCR originated in a female donor with multiple sclerosis, enrolled in a pregnancy study. This sample comprised peripheral blood, obtained after pregnancy.

The CDR3 is CASSQGTSGSQNEQFF. The CDR3 DNA reads TGTGCCAGCAGTCAGGGGACTAGCGGGAGTCAGAATGAGCAGTTCTTC. The rearrangement joins TRBV6-6 to TRBJ2-1; 14 bases align to TRBD2. The V and J ends lost 5 bases and 7 bases, in that order; junction bases with no gene match: 7. This CDR3 has 16 amino acids. Per germline, CDR1 MNHNY and CDR2 SVGAGI (reference sequence).